The 27 T cell receptor beta chains below were found in one sample sequenced in a study of PD-1 blockade in classical Hodgkin lymphoma. Generated by immunoSEQ multiplex PCR, the TCRdb table keeps only in-frame clones and is missing some. Counted here are 25,000 to 30,000 clones, around 67% occurring once; the ten biggest clones make up 12%. In every patient, relapse followed autologous stem cell transplantation, while exposure to brentuximab vedotin differed. The source material was peripheral blood mononuclear cells (PBMCs), sampled before the second cycle of nivolumab. The receptors here all came from a human donor with classical Hodgkin lymphoma.

V usage is TRBV7-9 and J usage is TRBJ2-1, with D uncertain. With 7 bases removed from V and 6 bases from J, the gap between germline ends came to 10 bases. The CDR3 sequence is 12 residues long. Germline V gene lookup returns CDR1 SEHNR and CDR2 FQNEAQ (reference sequence). CDR3 sequence reads: CASNRQINEQFF. CDR3 coding DNA: TGTGCCAGCAACCGGCAGATCAATGAGCAGTTCTTC.

The rearrangement links TRBV6-5 to TRBJ1-5; no reliable D call. Germline assignment: CDR1 MNHEY and CDR2 SVGAGI. V gave up 5 bases and J gave up 3 bases, with 5 bases separating them. The CDR3 has 12 amino acids. The CDR3 spells CASSGPNQPQHF. CDR3 DNA: TGTGCCAGCAGTGGCCCCAATCAGCCCCAGCATTTT.

The V and J genes are TRBV11-3 and TRBJ1-6; D is uncertain. The V gene lost 5 bases and the J gene lost 8 bases, with 7 bases spanning the gap. CDR1 and CDR2 from the germline V gene are SGHNT and YENEEA. The CDR3 extends over 12 amino acids. CDR3 nucleotide sequence: TGTGCCAGCAGCCGCGGAGATTCACCCCTCCACTTT. Translation gives CASSRGDSPLHF.

The rearrangement uses TRBV28 and TRBJ2-1, with 8 bases lining up with TRBD2. V shed 3 bases, J shed 2 bases, and the junction held 3 bases outside the gene matches. This CDR3 comprises 15 residues. Germline loops: CDR1 MDHEN, CDR2 SYDVKM. The CDR3 DNA reads TGTGCCAGCAGTTTCGACGGGAGGGCCTACAATGAGCAGTTCTTC. This translates into CASSFDGRAYNEQFF.

The chain carries TRBV7-2 and TRBJ2-7, with 13 bases identical to TRBD2. Trimming took 5 bases from V and 4 from J; bases not matched to a gene: 14. The CDR3 is 18 amino acids. Germline V lookup: CDR1 SGHTA, CDR2 FQGNSA. CDR3 bases: TGTGCCAGCAGCCCGCCGACTAGCGGGAGGCCCCCAGGTTACGAGCAGTACTTC. Translated, it gives CASSPPTSGRPPGYEQYF.

The V and J genes are TRBV28 and TRBJ2-2; possibly TRBD2 for D (5 bases). The ends were cut back, 7 bases at V and 8 bases at J, with 14 bases in the middle. The germline gives CDR1 MDHEN, CDR2 SYDVKM. The CDR3 is made up of 13 amino acids. CDR3 DNA: TGTGCCAGCACCGTAGCTTTAGCGGGGGAGCTGTTTTTT. Protein sequence: CASTVALAGELFF. Complete variable domain (other parts from reference TRBV28 and TRBJ2-2): DVKVTQSSRYLVKRTGEKVFLECVQDMDHENMFWYRQDPGLGLRLIYFSYDVKMKEKGDIPEGYSVSREKKERFSLILESASTNQTSMYLCASTVALAGELFFGEGSRLTVL.

The CDR3 nucleotides are TGTGCCAGCAGCCGCGGGACGAAGAACACCGGGGAGCTGTTTTTT. The encoded protein is CASSRGTKNTGELFF. V usage is TRBV6-5 and J usage is TRBJ2-2; D might be TRBD2 (6 bases). This CDR3 has 15 amino acids. V dropped 6 bases and J dropped 1 base, with 12 bases sitting between them. The germline CDR1 and CDR2 sequences are MNHEY and SVGAGI.

A single count supports this clone. The rearrangement joins TRBV28 to TRBJ2-5, with D uncertain. Trimming took off 3 bases at V and 5 bases at J, with 7 bases between the two ends. This CDR3 has 12 residues. Germline V gene sequence: CDR1 MDHEN, CDR2 SYDVKM. The CDR3 sequence is CASSLAKETQYF. The CDR3, as DNA: TGTGCCAGCAGTTTGGCGAAGGAGACCCAGTACTTC. The whole variable domain, filled in from reference TRBV28 and TRBJ2-5, reads DVKVTQSSRYLVKRTGEKVFLECVQDMDHENMFWYRQDPGLGLRLIYFSYDVKMKEKGDIPEGYSVSREKKERFSLILESASTNQTSMYLCASSLAKETQYFGPGTRLLVL.

The chain carries TRBV10-3 and TRBJ2-5, with 11 nucleotides matching TRBD1. The J call may be in error: the DNA end matches TRBJ2-7 better. The CDR3 consists of 14 residues. Germline V gene sequence: CDR1 ENHRY, CDR2 SYGVKD. The CDR3 loop is CATWDRGGLYEQYF. The CDR3 DNA is TGTGCCACATGGGACAGGGGGGGGCTCTACGAGCAGTACTTC.

This rearrangement joins TRBV11-2 to TRBJ2-1; D call uncertain. The germline V gene has CDR1 SGHAT and CDR2 FQNNGV. The CDR3 totals 13 residues. The V gene lost 2 bases and the J gene lost 9 bases, with 11 bases spanning the gap. In DNA form, the CDR3 reads TGTGCCAGCAGCTTACTGGGGTTGGGTGAGCAGTTCTTC. It specifies CASSLLGLGEQFF.

This clone appeared a few times. This sequence joins TRBV25-1 and TRBJ2-2, with 7 bases fitting TRBD1. The CDR3 is 18 residues long. Germline V gene sequence: CDR1 MGHDK, CDR2 SYGVNS. V was clipped by 6 bases and J by 0 bases; unmatched bases: 13. The CDR3 is CASSQSPTGTANTGELFF. CDR3 nucleotide sequence: TGTGCCAGCAGCCAGAGCCCTACCGGGACAGCGAACACCGGGGAGCTGTTTTTT.

This clone was seen a single time. The chain employs TRBV5-6 and TRBJ2-5, with a possible D match to TRBD1 (5 bases). The V and J ends lost 6 bases and 3 bases respectively, with 18 bases between them. This CDR3 has 15 residues. The germline V gene encodes CDR1 SGHDT and CDR2 YYEEEE. CDR3 coding DNA: TGTGCCAGCATCGGTTGGGGAAGGGGTGAAGAGACCCAGTACTTC. This gives the protein CASIGWGRGEETQYF.

This clone appeared a few times. Written as DNA, the CDR3 is TGTGCCAGCAGCTCCCGTAGTAGGCTAGGGCACTATGGCTACACCTTC. Its protein is CASSSRSRLGHYGYTF. The chain couples TRBV5-6 to TRBJ1-2; D is unclear. CDR1 is SGHDT, CDR2 YYEEEE, per germline. The CDR3 runs 16 residues. V lost 3 bases and J 3 bases, leaving 18 bases between the germline ends. Looking up the rest from reference TRBV5-6 and TRBJ1-2 gives the full variable domain: DAGVTQSPTHLIKTRGQQVTLRCSPKSGHDTVSWYQQALGQGPQFIFQYYEEEERQRGNFPDRFSGHQFPNYSSELNVNALLLGDSALYLCASSSRSRLGHYGYTFGSGTRLTVV.

This clone has a handful of counts. This chain connects TRBV28 to TRBJ2-2; D is perhaps TRBD1 (6 bases). CDR1 is MDHEN, CDR2 SYDVKM, per germline. This CDR3 comprises 16 residues. V was clipped by 5 bases and J by 1 base, with 14 bases between them. The CDR3 loop is CASSEQGRGNTGELFF. The CDR3 coding sequence is TGTGCCAGCAGTGAGCAGGGGCGCGGGAACACCGGGGAGCTGTTTTTT.

This clone is medium-sized in the sample. The chain employs TRBV19 and TRBJ1-1; no clear D. The CDR3 is 15 amino acids. Between the trimmed V and J ends, which lost 5 bases and 4 bases, there was a span of 17 bases. Germline V gene data show CDR1 as LNHDA and CDR2 as SQIVND (reference sequence). CDR3 in DNA: TGTGCCAGTAGTCTGAGGACCCTCTTTCTCACTGAAGCTTTCTTT. Its translation is CASSLRTLFLTEAFF.

By share, this clone counts as medium-sized. This chain joins TRBV11-2 and TRBJ1-6; D uncertain. The CDR3 totals 12 residues. Germline CDR1 SGHAT, CDR2 FQNNGV. The V and J ends lost 2 bases and 10 bases respectively, with 6 bases between them. The CDR3 nucleotides read TGTGCCAGCAGCTTAAAAGGGTCACCCCTCCACTTT. This codes for CASSLKGSPLHF.

The rearrangement uses TRBV29-1 and TRBJ1-2; D is unresolved. V was cut by 4 bases and J by 0 bases, with 12 bases left in between. This CDR3 contains 14 residues. Germline CDR1 SQVTM, CDR2 ANQGSEA. The CDR3 reads CSVGSPSTNYGYTF. For the CDR3, the DNA is TGCAGCGTTGGGTCCCCAAGCACTAACTATGGCTACACCTTC.

The genes are TRBV11-3 and TRBJ2-7; 8 bases are a match to TRBD1. V lost 0 bases and J lost 5; bases outside the gene matches: 6. The CDR3 contains 15 residues. Germline V gives CDR1 SGHNT, CDR2 YENEEA. Written as DNA, the CDR3 is TGTGCCAGCAGCTTAGATGGCGGACAGGGTGACGAGCAGTACTTC. The encoded protein is CASSLDGGQGDEQYF.

The chain is built from TRBV5-8 and TRBJ2-5; 8 bases agree with TRBD1. Germline V gene lookup returns CDR1 SGHTS and CDR2 YDEGEE. The junction had 15 bases not matched to a gene; V was cut back by 4 bases and J by 1 base. This CDR3 has 18 amino acids. The CDR3 reads CASSLGQGAGVAQETQYF. In DNA form, the CDR3 reads TGTGCCAGCAGCCTAGGACAGGGAGCTGGTGTGGCCCAAGAGACCCAGTACTTC.

This clone was picked up a small number of times. V usage is TRBV5-1 and J usage is TRBJ2-3; a weak D match, TRBD2 (6 bases). V shed 4 bases and J shed 3 bases, with 18 bases lying between them. CDR1 is SGHRS and CDR2 is YFSETQ in the germline V gene. The length of the CDR3 is 16 residues. The CDR3 DNA follows: TGCGCCAGCAGCATCCGTGATAGCGGTATGACAGATACGCAGTATTTT. The encoded protein is CASSIRDSGMTDTQYF.

This chain links TRBV7-3 with TRBJ2-1; weak D call: TRBD2 (7 bases). The V end was cut by 6 bases, the J end by 4 bases, with 16 bases between. CDR1 and CDR2 (germline): SGHTA, FQGTGA. The CDR3 is 15 residues long. CDR3 protein: CASSFSRGGYNEQFF. The CDR3 DNA reads TGTGCCAGCAGTTTTTCTAGGGGGGGTTACAATGAGCAGTTCTTC.

This sequence joins TRBV7-3 and TRBJ1-5; D gene unclear. The CDR3 length is 13 residues. Between the trimmed V and J ends, which lost 2 bases and 4 bases, there was a span of 6 bases. In germline, CDR1 is SGHTA, CDR2 FQGTGA. CDR3 DNA: TGTGCCAGCAGCTTAGGTCCTAATCAGCCCCAGCATTTT. Translated, it gives CASSLGPNQPQHF.

This clone appeared a few times. Other DNA sequences within the sample encode an identical CDR3. V gene TRBV4-3 combines with J gene TRBJ2-3, with 9 bases lining up with TRBD2. Trimming removed 0 bases from V and 2 bases from J; junction bases left unmatched: 6. The CDR3 has 17 amino acids. Per germline, CDR1 LGHNA and CDR2 YSLEER. The CDR3 DNA follows: TGCGCCAGCAGCCAAGAAGGGCTAGCGGGGTTCACAGATACGCAGTATTTT. It yields the protein CASSQEGLAGFTDTQYF.

The chain combines TRBV9 with TRBJ2-3; TRBD1 agrees at 10 bases. This CDR3 region has 17 residues. Germline CDR1 SGDLS, CDR2 YYNGEE. With 4 bases clipped from V and 4 bases from J, the junction kept 12 bases outside the gene matches. The CDR3 region is CASSPSYGTGDADTQYF. CDR3 DNA: TGTGCCAGCAGCCCCTCTTATGGGACAGGGGATGCAGATACGCAGTATTTT.

This chain uses TRBV7-2 with TRBJ2-3; the match to TRBD2 covers 10 bases. CDR3 length: 14 residues. Germline CDR1 is SGHTA and CDR2 is FQGNSA. V lost 5 bases and J lost 6; bases outside the gene matches: 5. The CDR3 DNA reads as TGTGCCAGCAGCGAATTGGGACTAGCGGATACGCAGTATTTT. Translating gives CASSELGLADTQYF.

The V and J genes are TRBV27 and TRBJ1-2; the D is unclear. The CDR3 has 9 residues. V was shortened by 6 bases and J by 9 bases, with 5 bases between the two germline ends. Germline values: CDR1 MNHEY, CDR2 SMNVEV (reference sequence). The CDR3 coding sequence is TGTGCCAGCAGCCCCAGCTACACCTTC. It translates to CASSPSYTF.

The V call is TRBV7-9, the J call TRBJ2-5; 7 nucleotides line up with TRBD2. V trimming: 8 bases; J trimming: 0 bases; junction bases outside the gene matches: 3. The CDR3 length is 13 residues. Germline assignment: CDR1 SEHNR and CDR2 FQNEAQ (reference sequence). Here the CDR3 DNA reads TGTGCCAGCGGGAGGGACTACCAAGAGACCCAGTACTTC. Amino acid sequence: CASGRDYQETQYF.